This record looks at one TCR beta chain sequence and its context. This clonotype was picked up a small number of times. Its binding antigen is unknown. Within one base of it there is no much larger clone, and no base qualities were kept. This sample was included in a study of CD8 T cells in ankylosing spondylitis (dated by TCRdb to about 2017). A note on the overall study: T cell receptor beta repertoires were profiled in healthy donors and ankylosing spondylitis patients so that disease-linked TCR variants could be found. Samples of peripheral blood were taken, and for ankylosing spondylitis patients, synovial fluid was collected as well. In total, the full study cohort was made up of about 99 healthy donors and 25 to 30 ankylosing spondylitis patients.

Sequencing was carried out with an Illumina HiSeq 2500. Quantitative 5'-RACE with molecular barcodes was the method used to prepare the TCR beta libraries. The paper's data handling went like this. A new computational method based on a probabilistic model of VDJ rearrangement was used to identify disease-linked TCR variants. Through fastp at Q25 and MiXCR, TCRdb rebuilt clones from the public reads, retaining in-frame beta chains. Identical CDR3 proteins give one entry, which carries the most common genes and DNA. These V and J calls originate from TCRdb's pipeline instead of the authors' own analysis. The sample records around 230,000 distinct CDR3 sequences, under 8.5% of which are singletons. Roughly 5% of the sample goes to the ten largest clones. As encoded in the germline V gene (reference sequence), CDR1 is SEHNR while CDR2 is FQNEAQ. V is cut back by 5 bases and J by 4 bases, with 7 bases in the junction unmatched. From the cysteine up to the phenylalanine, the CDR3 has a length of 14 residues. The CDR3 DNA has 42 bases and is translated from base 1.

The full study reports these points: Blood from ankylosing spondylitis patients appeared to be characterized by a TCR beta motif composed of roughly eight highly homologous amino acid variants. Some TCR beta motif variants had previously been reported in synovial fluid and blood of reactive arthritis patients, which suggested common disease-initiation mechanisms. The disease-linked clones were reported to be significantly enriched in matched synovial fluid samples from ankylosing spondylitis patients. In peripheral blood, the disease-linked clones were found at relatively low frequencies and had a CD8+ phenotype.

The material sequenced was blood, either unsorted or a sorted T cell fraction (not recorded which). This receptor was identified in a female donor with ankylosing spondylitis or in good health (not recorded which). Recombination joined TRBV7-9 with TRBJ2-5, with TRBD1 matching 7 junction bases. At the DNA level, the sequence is TGTGCCAGCAGCCCTGGGACAGTCGGAGAGACCCAGTACTTC. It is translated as CASSPGTVGETQYF.